Sequencing of this T cell receptor (beta chain) was carried out in a study of cytomegalovirus exposure and HLA in healthy donors. Vbeta (60) and Jbeta (13) primers were used in the PCR. Repertoires were generated with immunoSEQ multiplex PCR, while TCRdb's copy carries only in-frame clones and drops some. The sample has tens of thousands of clones; around 72% are singletons. CDR3 length: 15 residues. The J segment lost 2 bases and the V segment lost 2 bases, leaving 5 bases of the junction unmatched. Germline CDR1 reads SNHLY; CDR2 reads FYNNEI. Study observations and caveats: A few CMV-associated chains were confirmed in vitro to be specific for CMV antigens.

Details on this clone: Antigen: not known.

Sequencing input: PBMCs. The chain has TRBV2 and TRBJ2-5; 7 bases map to TRBD1. The clonotype was recovered from a male donor in good health and CMV-seropositive. CDR3 region: CASSEFGRGQETQYF. CDR3 nucleotide sequence: TGTGCCAGCAGTGAATTCGGCAGGGGGCAAGAGACCCAGTACTTC.